Here is one T cell receptor (beta chain) with its context. Per the study methods: Nucleated cell number was recorded as an estimate derived from reference gene primer amplification. Method: immunoSEQ multiplex PCR; TCRdb's copy keeps in-frame clones and lacks some. V, J and clone size were drawn from that table, and D and trimming were deduced from the DNA. The sample gives a few hundred thousand clones, 80% to 85% of which show up once; around 14% is in the top ten. This record belongs to a study of blood T cell repertoires in COVID-19. Study overall: Material from acute and convalescent COVID-19 was sourced from the United States, Italy and Spain. T cells, B-cell-depleted T cells, or PBMCs provided the cDNA or gDNA that served as material.

Patients at the Seattle site were enrolled during active infection and followed longitudinally. The clonotype was recovered from a person between 65 and 80 years old with COVID-19, enrolled during active disease. Material for sequencing was peripheral blood.

CDR3 amino acids: CASSLSGRGVRSDSPLHF. For the CDR3, the DNA is TGTGCCAGCAGCTTATCGGGGCGGGGTGTCAGGTCGGATTCACCCCTCCACTTT. J is TRBJ1-6 and V is TRBV11-2; perhaps TRBD1 as D (5 bases). V lost 2 bases and J 8 bases, leaving 22 bases between the germline ends. The germline CDR1 and CDR2 sequences are SGHAT and FQNNGV. The CDR3 is 18 residues long.